The T cell receptor (beta chain) under discussion was sequenced for a study of response to subunit inactivated influenza vaccine (dated by TCRdb to the late 2010s). Describing the broader study: The study used deep quantitative T cell receptor repertoire profiling to track responses to a trivalent subunit inactivated influenza vaccine. Paper-wide results and their limitations: It was suggested by the authors that each seasonal influenza vaccination may recruit only a limited number of new T cells.

The CDR3, cysteine through phenylalanine, is 14 amino acids long. CDR3 DNA only is kept here, 42 bases in frame from base 1. The V end loses 1 base and the J end loses 4 bases, and a stretch of 11 bases separates them. CDR1 and CDR2 were assigned from the germline V gene as MGHRA and YSYEKL. This clonotype was counted at least ten times. The antigen this receptor binds is unknown. Nothing much larger sits one base from this clone, and base qualities are not available. Receptor amplification or capture employed RT-PCR. The sample was run on an Illumina HiSeq 2500. TCRdb trimmed public reads at Q25 via fastp, called clones via MiXCR and kept in-frame beta chains. Records with the same CDR3 protein are collapsed into one entry carrying the most frequent genes and DNA. This sample holds approximately 170,000 distinct CDR3 sequences; 10% to 15% were observed only once. 25% to 30% of the sample is taken by the ten largest.

The same data also contributed to another study, on T cells expressing NK-cell markers. Per the second study: TCR beta cDNA libraries were prepared using 5'RACE template switching, which introduced a universal primer site and unique molecular identifiers. About eight donors provided sorted CD3+CD56+NKG2C+, CD3+CD56+NKG2C- and CD3+CD56-NKG2C+ T-cell subsets, whose TCR beta-chain repertoires were profiled. Seven of the eight sequenced donors were HCMV-seropositive and one was HCMV-seronegative. In several experiments an anti-gammadeltaTCR antibody was added to restrict sorting to alphabetaTCR-expressing T cells. For six donors, the dominant CD3+CD56+NKG2C+ clonotypes were among the top 10 CD8+ clonotypes and accounted for about 1.0-7.5% of CD8+ T cells. Those dominant clonotypes were again the most abundant among CD3+CD56-NKG2C+ cells in a handful of donors, at about 25-60.1%. It remained unclear whether the expanded NKG2C-expressing T cell clones were specific for HCMV antigens. The eight sequenced donors were randomly selected healthy volunteers, three men and five women. A commercial ELISA kit detecting HCMV-specific IgG in serum was used to determine HCMV serostatus. Peripheral blood mononuclear cells were isolated from blood by Ficoll density gradient centrifugation. CD4+ and CD8+ T cells were isolated from PBMC by magnetic immunoseparation with Miltenyi isolation kits. cDNA synthesis was primed from the TCR beta constant segment and was followed by two successive PCR amplification steps. Libraries were sequenced as 2 x 150 bp reads on Illumina HiSeq 2000/2500, MiSeq or NextSeq. MIGEC handled demultiplexing of the reads and grouping by UMI, while MiTCR was used to assemble and quantify clonotypes. To remove erroneous sequences, TCR cDNA sequences were retained only when supported by two or more reads. Downstream repertoire analysis used the tcR package, and clonotypes were matched across fractions by CDR3 nucleotide sequence plus V segment. VDJmatch was used to annotate antigen specificity against VDJdb, with one amino acid substitution allowed in CDR3.

The V and J genes are TRBV4-1 and TRBJ2-7; TRBD2 is a possible D gene, resting on 5 matching bases. Sequenced here: CD8+ T cells sorted from PBMCs, sampled 12 days after vaccination. This clonotype was obtained from a man aged 50 to 60 who received an inactivated influenza vaccine. Donor details come from another sample of the same person, matched by shared clones. At the DNA level, the sequence is TGCGCCAGCAGCCAAGCTCCGGGGTTGTACGAGCAGTACTTC. It translates to CASSQAPGLYEQYF.